This entry lists 4 T cell receptor beta chains sequenced from one sample in a study of shared T cell receptors in the human thymus. TCRdb's table, derived via immunoSEQ multiplex PCR, lists solely in-frame clones and lacks some. The table records 55,000 to 80,000 clones, more than 90% of them present only once. The source material was thymocytes. All receptors derive from a human donor.

The chain has TRBV4-1 and TRBJ2-7; 13 bases fit TRBD2. This CDR3 region has 22 residues. In germline, CDR1 is MGHRA, CDR2 YSYEKL. With V trimmed by 4 bases and J by 2 bases, 23 bases remained unmatched. The CDR3 coding sequence is TGCGCCAGCAGCCTTGATACAGGACTAGCGGGGGACCGGCACAGGCATACCTACGAGCAGTACTTC. Encoded protein: CASSLDTGLAGDRHRHTYEQYF.

This clone was observed once. CDR3 loop: CASHAVVGPCTQYF. CDR3 nucleotide sequence: TGTGCCAGCCACGCGGTGGTGGGTCCGTGTACGCAGTATTTT. The rearrangement joins TRBV19 to TRBJ2-3, with D uncertain. The germline V gene has CDR1 LNHDA and CDR2 SQIVND (reference sequence). The CDR3 sequence is 14 residues long. With 9 bases removed from V and 8 bases from J, the gap between germline ends came to 21 bases. The full variable domain, its missing parts supplied by reference TRBV19 and TRBJ2-3, is DGGITQSPKYLFRKEGQNVTLSCEQNLNHDAMYWYRQDPGQGLRLIYYSQIVNDFQKGDIAEGYSVSREKKESFPLTVTSAQKNPTAFYLCASHAVVGPCTQYFGPGTRLTVL.

The V and J genes are TRBV20-1 and TRBJ2-1; the D is unclear. The CDR3 has 10 residues. Trimming took off 5 bases at V and 4 bases at J, with 3 bases between the two ends. Per germline, CDR1 DFQATT and CDR2 SNEGSKA (reference sequence). The DNA of the CDR3 is TGCAGTGCTGCTTACAATGAGCAGTTCTTC. It encodes CSAAYNEQFF.

V and J are TRBV7-9 and TRBJ2-4, with D tentatively TRBD1 (6 bases). The length of the CDR3 is 11 residues. V shed 4 bases and J shed 16 bases, with 14 bases lying between them. Germline CDR1 reads SEHNR; CDR2 reads FQNEAQ (reference sequence). The CDR3 DNA sequence: TGTGCCAGCAGCTCCGGGACAATATGCTACTTC. Translated: CASSSGTICYF. Variable domain in full (rest from reference TRBV7-9 and TRBJ2-4): DTGVSQNPRHKITKRGQNVTFRCDPISEHNRLYWYRQTLGQGPEFLTYFQNEAQLEKSRLLSDRFSAERPKGSFSTLEIQRTEQGDSAMYLCASSSGTICYFGAGTRLSVL.